This T cell receptor (beta chain) was observed in a study of patients and donors after allogeneic stem cell transplantation. TCRdb itself ran the RT-PCR reads through MiXCR, one entry per CDR3 protein. Of over 150,000 distinct CDR3 sequences detected, roughly 31% appear once; the ten largest clones hold approximately 3.5%. The V gene lost 4 bases and the J gene lost 1 base, with 5 bases spanning the gap. The CDR3 totals 13 residues. Germline V gives CDR1 SQVTM, CDR2 ANQGSEA. The sequenced material came from blood, either unsorted or a sorted T cell fraction (not recorded which). The chain carries TRBV29-1 and TRBJ2-6; no definite D call. This receptor was obtained from a human donor who was either an allogeneic HSCT recipient or a stem cell or donor lymphocyte infusion donor (not recorded which). It is not recorded whose cells these are; they may come from a transplant donor. CDR3 in amino acids: CSVGSSGANVLTF. The DNA for the CDR3 is TGCAGCGTTGGCTCATCTGGGGCCAACGTCCTGACTTTC.